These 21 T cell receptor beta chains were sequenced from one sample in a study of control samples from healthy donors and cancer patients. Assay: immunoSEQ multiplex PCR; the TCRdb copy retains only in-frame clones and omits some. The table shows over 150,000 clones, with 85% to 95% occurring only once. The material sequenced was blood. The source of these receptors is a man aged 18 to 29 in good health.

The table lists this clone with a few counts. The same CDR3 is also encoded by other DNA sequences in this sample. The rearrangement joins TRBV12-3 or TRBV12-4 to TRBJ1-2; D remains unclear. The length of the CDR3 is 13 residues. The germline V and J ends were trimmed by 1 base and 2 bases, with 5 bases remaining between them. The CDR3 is CASSLGQNYGYTF. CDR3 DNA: TGTGCCAGCAGTTTAGGGCAGAACTATGGCTACACCTTC.

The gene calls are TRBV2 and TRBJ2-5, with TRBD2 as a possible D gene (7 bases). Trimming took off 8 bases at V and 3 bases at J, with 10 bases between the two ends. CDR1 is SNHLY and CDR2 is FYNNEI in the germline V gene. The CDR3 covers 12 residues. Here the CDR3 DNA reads TGTGCCAGCCGAGGGGGGGAAGAGACCCAGTACTTC. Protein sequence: CASRGGEETQYF. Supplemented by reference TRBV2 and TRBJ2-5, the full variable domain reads EPEVTQTPSHQVTQMGQEVILRCVPISNHLYFYWYRQILGQKVEFLVSFYNNEISEKSEIFDDQFSVERPDGSNFTLKIRSTKLEDSAMYFCASRGGEETQYFGPGTRLLVL.

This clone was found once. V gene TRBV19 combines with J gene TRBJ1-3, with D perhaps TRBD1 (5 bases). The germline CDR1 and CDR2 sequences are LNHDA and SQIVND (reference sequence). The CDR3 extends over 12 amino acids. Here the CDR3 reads CAAGSSGNTIYF. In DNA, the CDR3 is TGTGCTGCAGGGTCGAGCGGAAACACCATATATTTT. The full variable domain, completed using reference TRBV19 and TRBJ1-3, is DGGITQSPKYLFRKEGQNVTLSCEQNLNHDAMYWYRQDPGQGLRLIYYSQIVNDFQKGDIAEGYSVSREKKESFPLTVTSAQKNPTAFYLCAAGSSGNTIYFGEGSWLTVV.

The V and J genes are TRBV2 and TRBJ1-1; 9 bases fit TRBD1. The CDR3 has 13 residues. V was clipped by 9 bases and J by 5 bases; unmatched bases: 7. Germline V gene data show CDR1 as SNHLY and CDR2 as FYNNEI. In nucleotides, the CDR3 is TGTGCCAGTGTACAGGGGGCGTTTACTGAAGCTTTCTTT. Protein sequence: CASVQGAFTEAFF.

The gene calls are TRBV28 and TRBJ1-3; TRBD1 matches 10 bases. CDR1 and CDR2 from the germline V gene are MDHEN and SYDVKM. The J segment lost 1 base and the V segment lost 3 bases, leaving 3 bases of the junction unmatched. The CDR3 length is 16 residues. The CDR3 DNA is TGTGCCAGCAGTTTCCGGGACAGGGGTTCTGGAAACACCATATATTTT. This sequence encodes CASSFRDRGSGNTIYF.

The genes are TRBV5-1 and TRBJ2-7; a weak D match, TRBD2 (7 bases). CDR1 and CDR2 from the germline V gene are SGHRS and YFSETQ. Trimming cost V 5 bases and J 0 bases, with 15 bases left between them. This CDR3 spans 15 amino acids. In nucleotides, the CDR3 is TGCGCCAGCAGGGGCGAGGGGGGGCCCTCCTACGAGCAGTACTTC. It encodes CASRGEGGPSYEQYF.

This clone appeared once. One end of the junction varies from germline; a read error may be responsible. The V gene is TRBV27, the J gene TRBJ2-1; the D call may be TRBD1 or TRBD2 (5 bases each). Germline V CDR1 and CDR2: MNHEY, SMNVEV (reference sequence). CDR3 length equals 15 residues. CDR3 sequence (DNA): TGTGCCGGCAGTTCTGGGGGTTTATCCTACAATGAGCAGTTCTTC. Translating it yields CAGSSGGLSYNEQFF.

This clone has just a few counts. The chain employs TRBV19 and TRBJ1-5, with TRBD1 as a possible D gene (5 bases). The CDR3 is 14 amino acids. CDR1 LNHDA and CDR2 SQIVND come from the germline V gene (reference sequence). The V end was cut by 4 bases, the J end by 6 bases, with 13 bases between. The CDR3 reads CASSSQGGRQPQHF. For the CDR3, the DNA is TGTGCCAGTAGTAGTCAGGGAGGGCGTCAGCCCCAGCATTTT.

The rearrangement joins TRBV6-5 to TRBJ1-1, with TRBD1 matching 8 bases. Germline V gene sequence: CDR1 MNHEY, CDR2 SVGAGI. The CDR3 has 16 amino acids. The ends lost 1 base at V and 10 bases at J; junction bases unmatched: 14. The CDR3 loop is CASSYLAGGRSSAAFF. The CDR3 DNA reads TGTGCCAGCAGTTACTTGGCAGGGGGCCGGTCGTCGGCAGCTTTCTTT.

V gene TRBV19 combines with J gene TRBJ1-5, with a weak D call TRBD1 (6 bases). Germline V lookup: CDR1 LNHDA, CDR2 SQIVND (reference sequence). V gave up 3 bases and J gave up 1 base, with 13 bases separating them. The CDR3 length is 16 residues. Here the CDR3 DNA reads TGTGCCAGTAGTATTCAGGGGAAGGTAAGCAATCAGCCCCAGCATTTT. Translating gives CASSIQGKVSNQPQHF. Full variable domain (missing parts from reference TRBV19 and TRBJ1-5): DGGITQSPKYLFRKEGQNVTLSCEQNLNHDAMYWYRQDPGQGLRLIYYSQIVNDFQKGDIAEGYSVSREKKESFPLTVTSAQKNPTAFYLCASSIQGKVSNQPQHFGDGTRLSIL.

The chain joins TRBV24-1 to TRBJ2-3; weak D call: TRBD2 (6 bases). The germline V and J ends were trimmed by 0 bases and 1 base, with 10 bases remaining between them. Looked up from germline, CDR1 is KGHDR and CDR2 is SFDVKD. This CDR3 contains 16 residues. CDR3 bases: TGTGCCACCAGTGATTTGCGGGGGACGGGCACAGATACGCAGTATTTT. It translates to CATSDLRGTGTDTQYF.

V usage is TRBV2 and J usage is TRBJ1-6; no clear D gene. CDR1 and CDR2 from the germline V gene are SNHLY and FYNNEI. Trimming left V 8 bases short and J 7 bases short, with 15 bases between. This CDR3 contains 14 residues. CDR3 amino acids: CASYPDGVNSPLHF. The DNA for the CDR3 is TGTGCCAGCTACCCGGACGGAGTCAATTCACCCCTCCACTTT.

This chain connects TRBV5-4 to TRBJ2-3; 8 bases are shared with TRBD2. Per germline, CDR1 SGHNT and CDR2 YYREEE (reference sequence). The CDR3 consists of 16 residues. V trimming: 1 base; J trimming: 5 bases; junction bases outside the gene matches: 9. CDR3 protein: CASSLLSGGSGDTQYF. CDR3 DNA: TGTGCCAGCAGCTTGTTGAGCGGGGGATCGGGAGATACGCAGTATTTT.

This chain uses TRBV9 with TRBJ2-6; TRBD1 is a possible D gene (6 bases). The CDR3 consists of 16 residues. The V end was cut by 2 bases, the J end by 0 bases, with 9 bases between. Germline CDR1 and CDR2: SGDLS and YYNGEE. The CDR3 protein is CASSVFRGSGANVLTF. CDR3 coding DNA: TGTGCCAGCAGCGTCTTCAGGGGCTCTGGGGCCAACGTCCTGACTTTC.

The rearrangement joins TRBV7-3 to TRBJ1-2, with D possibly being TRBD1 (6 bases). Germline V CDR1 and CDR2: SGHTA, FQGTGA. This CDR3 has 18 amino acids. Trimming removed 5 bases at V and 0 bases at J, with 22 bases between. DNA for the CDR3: TGTGCCAGCAGCGAAAACGGTGGCAGGGGCGAAGCTAACTATGGCTACACCTTC. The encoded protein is CASSENGGRGEANYGYTF.

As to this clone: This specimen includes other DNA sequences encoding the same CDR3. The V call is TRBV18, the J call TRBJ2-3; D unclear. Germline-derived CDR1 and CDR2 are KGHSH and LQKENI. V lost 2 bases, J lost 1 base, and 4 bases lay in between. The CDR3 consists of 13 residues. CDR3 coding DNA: TGTGCCAGCTCACCAGGCGGCACAGATACGCAGTATTTT. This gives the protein CASSPGGTDTQYF.

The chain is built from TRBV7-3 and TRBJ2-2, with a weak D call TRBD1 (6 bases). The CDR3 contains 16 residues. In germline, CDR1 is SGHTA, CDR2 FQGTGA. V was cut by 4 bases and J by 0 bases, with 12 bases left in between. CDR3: CASSWTGTTNTGELFF. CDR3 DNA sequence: TGTGCCAGCAGCTGGACCGGGACAACGAACACCGGGGAGCTGTTTTTT.

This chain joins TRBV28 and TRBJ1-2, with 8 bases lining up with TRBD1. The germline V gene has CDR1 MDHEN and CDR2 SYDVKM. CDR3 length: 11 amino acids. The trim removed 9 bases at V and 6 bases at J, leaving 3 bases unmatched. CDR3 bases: TGTGCCAGGTACAGGGGGGATGGCTACACCTTC. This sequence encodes CARYRGDGYTF.

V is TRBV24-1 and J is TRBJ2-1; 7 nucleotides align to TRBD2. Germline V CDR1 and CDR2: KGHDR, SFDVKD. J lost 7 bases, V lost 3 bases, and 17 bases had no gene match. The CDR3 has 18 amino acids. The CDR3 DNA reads TGTGCCACCAGTGATCCGCGGCCGGAAGCGGGGCGGTGGAATGAGCAGTTCTTC. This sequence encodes CATSDPRPEAGRWNEQFF.

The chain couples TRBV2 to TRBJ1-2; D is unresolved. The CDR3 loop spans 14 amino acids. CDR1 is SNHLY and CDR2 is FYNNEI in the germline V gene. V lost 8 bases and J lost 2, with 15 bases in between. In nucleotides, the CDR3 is TGTGCCAGCCCCGCCGAGAGAGGAAACTATGGCTACACCTTC. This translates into CASPAERGNYGYTF.

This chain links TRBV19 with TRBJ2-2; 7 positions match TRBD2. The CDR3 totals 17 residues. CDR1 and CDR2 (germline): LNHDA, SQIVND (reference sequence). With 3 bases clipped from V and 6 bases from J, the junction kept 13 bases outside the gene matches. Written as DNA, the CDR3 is TGTGCCAGTAGTATCTATGGCGGGGGACTAAGTGCCGGGGAGCTGTTTTTT. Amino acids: CASSIYGGGLSAGELFF.